In its sample, the clone carrying this TCR beta chain was seen a few times. The length of the CDR3 is 12 residues. Trimming stripped 7 bases from V and 6 bases from J, with 12 bases between. Germline loops: CDR1 LNHNV, CDR2 YYDKDF (reference sequence). The source of the sample is a study of T cells in Graves' hyperthyroidism and ophthalmopathy. Amplified regions were TCR beta CDR3 sequences from RNA transcripts. A first-round RT-PCR of the TCR CDR3 used the HTBI primer set. One entry per CDR3 protein results from TCRdb running MiXCR on the multiplex PCR reads. Of 45,000 or so distinct CDR3 sequences in the sample, about 52% were seen once. For Graves' hyperthyroidism to be stable, ophthalmopathy could not progress within 18 months.

The chain is built from TRBV15 and TRBJ2-5, with D maybe TRBD2 (6 bases). Sequences were obtained from peripheral blood or thyroid tissue (not recorded which). This sequence was found in a woman in her forties or fifties with Graves' hyperthyroidism. The DNA of the CDR3 is TGTGCCACCACAGTAGCGGTGAAGACCCAGTACTTC. Translating gives CATTVAVKTQYF.